This TCR beta chain is from a study of cytomegalovirus exposure and HLA in healthy donors. Points on this clone: Its target is unknown.

The study, taken as a whole, reports: Several of the most significant clusters appeared linked to common viral pathogens, based on a later analysis. Reports indicate that TCR beta sequences accurately predicted the HLA-A and HLA-B alleles of most subjects. For most TCR beta V segments, an earlier analysis put the productive rate at about 90% or about 30% of the time.

The study ran its PCR with 60 Vbeta and 13 Jbeta primers. Measured with immunoSEQ multiplex PCR; TCRdb has only the in-frame clones, and not every one. The profile covers fewer than 150,000 clones, with under 90% appearing a single time and around 2.5% taken by the ten largest. The sample taken for sequencing was PBMCs. This sequence was found in a woman between 18 and 29 years old in good health and CMV-seronegative.

This chain's CDR3 is CASSLDRVEGEKLFF. CDR3 nucleotides: TGTGCCAGCAGTTTGGACAGGGTAGAAGGAGAAAAACTGTTTTTT. The rearrangement links TRBV6-5 to TRBJ1-4, with 8 bases identical to TRBD1. After removal of 4 bases from V and 8 bases from J, the junction contained 9 bases not matched to a gene. Per the germline V gene, CDR1 is MNHEY and CDR2 is SVGAGI. This CDR3 contains 15 residues.